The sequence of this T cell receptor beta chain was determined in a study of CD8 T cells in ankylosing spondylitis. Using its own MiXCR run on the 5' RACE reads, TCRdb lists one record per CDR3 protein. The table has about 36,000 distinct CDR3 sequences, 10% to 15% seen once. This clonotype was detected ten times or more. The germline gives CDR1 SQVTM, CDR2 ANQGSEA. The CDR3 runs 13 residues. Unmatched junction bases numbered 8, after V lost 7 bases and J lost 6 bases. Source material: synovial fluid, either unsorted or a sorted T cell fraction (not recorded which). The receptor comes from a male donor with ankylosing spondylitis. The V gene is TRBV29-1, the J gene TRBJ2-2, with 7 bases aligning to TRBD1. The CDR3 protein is CSGRQGWAGELFF. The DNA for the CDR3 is TGCAGCGGACGACAGGGATGGGCCGGGGAGCTGTTTTTT.